What follows are 24 T cell receptor beta chains derived from one specimen sequenced in a study of blood T cells in healthy people across ages. A J-beta primer mix and a sample-barcoded 5' primer were used in a second PCR of about 7 to 12 cycles. One entry per CDR3 protein results from TCRdb running MiXCR on the 5' RACE reads. The sample contains under 2,000,000 distinct CDR3 sequences, just under 50% of which appear only once. Input material: blood. Source of these receptors: a woman aged 40 to 50 in good health.

J is TRBJ2-5 and V is TRBV7-7, with 7 bases aligning to TRBD2. There are 14 residues in the CDR3. Germline V CDR1 and CDR2: SSHAT, FNYEAQ (reference sequence). Here the CDR3 DNA reads TGTGCTGGCAGCTTAGGTTACGGGAGGGAGACCCAGTACTTC. Translated: CAGSLGYGRETQYF.

This clonotype was seen a handful of times. This sequence joins TRBV27 and TRBJ2-7; TRBD1 matches at 7 bases. Per the germline V gene, CDR1 is MNHEY and CDR2 is SMNVEV (reference sequence). This CDR3 has 13 residues. Trimming removed 2 bases from V and 4 bases from J; junction bases left unmatched: 2. The DNA for the CDR3 is TGTGCCAGCAGTTTAAAGACAGGGTACGAGCAGTACTTC. Protein product: CASSLKTGYEQYF.

The J gene is TRBJ2-6, the V gene TRBV28; no clear D gene. The germline CDR1 and CDR2 sequences are MDHEN and SYDVKM. The CDR3 contains 16 residues. The V gene lost 6 bases and the J gene lost 4 bases, with 16 bases spanning the gap. The CDR3 DNA is TGTGCCAGCAGGGATAATTGGCTATCCGGGGCCAACGTCCTGACTTTC. Translation: CASRDNWLSGANVLTF.

J is TRBJ2-5 and V is TRBV3-1; 8 nucleotides line up with TRBD1. The J call may be faulty, since TRBJ2-7 better matches the DNA end. The CDR3 covers 13 residues. Germline assignment: CDR1 LGHDT and CDR2 YNNKEL (reference sequence). The CDR3 nucleotides are TGTGCCAGCAGCCGAAAAACAGGGGGCGAGCAGTACTTC. This translates into CASSRKTGGEQYF.

This clonotype was detected only a few times. V usage is TRBV6-5 and J usage is TRBJ1-2; possible D gene TRBD1, 6 bases. The V end was cut by 6 bases, the J end by 11 bases, with 22 bases between. The CDR3 has 14 amino acids. CDR1 and CDR2 from the germline V gene are MNHEY and SVGAGI. As DNA, the CDR3 is TGTGCCAGCAGGCCTGACAGGAGCCAAGGTGGTTACACCTTC. Amino acid sequence: CASRPDRSQGGYTF.

This clonotype was found a few times. The chain carries TRBV6-6 and TRBJ2-5; TRBD2 matches 7 bases. In germline, CDR1 is MNHNY, CDR2 SVGAGI (reference sequence). V was pared by 0 bases and J by 4 bases, with 2 bases of the junction left unmatched. The CDR3 sequence is 14 residues long. DNA for the CDR3: TGTGCCAGCAGTTACTCGACTAGCCGAGAGACCCAGTACTTC. It codes for CASSYSTSRETQYF.

Only one count was recorded for this clonotype. Here the CDR3 DNA reads TGCGCCAGCAGCCTACCCGAGACTAGCGGGGGGGCCCAAGAGCAGTTCTTC. This encodes CASSLPETSGGAQEQFF. This sequence joins TRBV5-1 and TRBJ2-1; TRBD2 matches 14 bases. There are 17 residues in the CDR3. The J segment lost 10 bases and the V segment lost 4 bases, leaving 13 bases of the junction unmatched. Germline loops: CDR1 SGHRS, CDR2 YFSETQ. The full variable domain, completed using reference TRBV5-1 and TRBJ2-1, is KAGVTQTPRYLIKTRGQQVTLSCSPISGHRSVSWYQQTPGQGLQFLFEYFSETQRNKGNFPGRFSGRQFSNSRSEMNVSTLELGDSALYLCASSLPETSGGAQEQFFGPGTRLTVL.

Of note for this clonotype: At one end the junction does not follow the germline gene, possibly because of a read error. V usage is TRBV6-2 or TRBV6-3 and J usage is TRBJ2-1; the match to TRBD2 covers 10 bases. There are 15 residues in the CDR3. CDR1 and CDR2 from the germline V gene are MNHEY and SVGEGT. This CDR3 reads CANSWSGGARNEQFF. The CDR3 DNA sequence: TGTGCCAACAGTTGGAGCGGGGGGGCCAGGAATGAGCAGTTCTTC.

This clonotype was found a few times. CDR3 nucleotides: TGTGCCAGCAGCTTGGCGACAGGACAAAGGAAACAAGAGACCCAGTACTTC. This sequence encodes CASSLATGQRKQETQYF. The V gene is TRBV7-2, the J gene TRBJ2-5, with D possibly being TRBD1 (6 bases). This CDR3 has 17 residues. Trimming shortened V by 3 bases and J by 2 bases, and 19 bases separated the two germline ends. Germline lookup yields CDR1 SGHTA and CDR2 FQGNSA.

This sequence joins TRBV7-2 and TRBJ2-5; no clear D. Trimming stripped 6 bases from V and 2 bases from J, with 13 bases between. The CDR3 contains 14 residues. CDR1 SGHTA and CDR2 FQGNSA come from the germline V gene. As DNA, the CDR3 is TGTGCCAGCAGGACCCAAATCACTCAAGAGACCCAGTACTTC. Translation gives CASRTQITQETQYF. Complete variable domain (other parts from reference TRBV7-2 and TRBJ2-5): GAGVSQSPSNKVTEKGKDVELRCDPISGHTALYWYRQSLGQGLEFLIYFQGNSAPDKSGLPSDRFSAERTGGSVSTLTIQRTQQEDSAVYLCASRTQITQETQYFGPGTRLLVL.

The gene calls are TRBV24-1 and TRBJ2-5; weak D call: TRBD2 (6 bases). CDR1 is KGHDR and CDR2 is SFDVKD in the germline V gene. Trimming left V 5 bases short and J 1 base short, with 10 bases between. The CDR3 totals 14 residues. CDR3 sequence: CATSAGGTQETQYF. The CDR3 nucleotides read TGTGCCACCAGTGCCGGGGGAACCCAAGAGACCCAGTACTTC.

This clonotype has only a few counts. The chain is built from TRBV12-3 or TRBV12-4 and TRBJ2-1; TRBD2 matches at 14 bases. This CDR3 comprises 15 residues. With V trimmed by 6 bases and J by 10 bases, 8 bases remained unmatched. CDR3 protein: CASSPGLAGGSEQFF. The CDR3 coding sequence is TGTGCCAGCAGCCCTGGACTAGCGGGGGGTTCCGAGCAGTTCTTC.

Only a few counts were recorded for this clonotype. This chain uses TRBV12-3 or TRBV12-4 with TRBJ2-5; 15 positions match TRBD2. V gave up 3 bases and J gave up 11 bases; unmatched junction bases: 4. This CDR3 is built from 14 residues. As DNA, the CDR3 is TGTGCCAGCAGTTTGGGACTAGCGGGGGGATCGCAGTACTTC. Translation: CASSLGLAGGSQYF.

The chain is built from TRBV12-5 and TRBJ1-2; 10 positions match TRBD1. Germline V gives CDR1 LGHNT, CDR2 FRNRAP. Trimming removed 5 bases from V and 8 bases from J; junction bases left unmatched: 2. This CDR3 spans 12 amino acids. The CDR3, as DNA: TGTGCTAGTGGTGGGACAGGGGTCGGCTACACCTTC. It yields the protein CASGGTGVGYTF.

The rearrangement links TRBV28 to TRBJ1-6; a possible D gene is TRBD1 (6 bases). CDR1 and CDR2 from the germline V gene are MDHEN and SYDVKM. The CDR3 runs to 12 residues. The V end lost 10 bases, the J end lost 7 bases, and 11 bases lay between the germline ends. DNA of the CDR3: TGTGCCACCTCCGGGACAAATTCACCCCTCCACTTT. As protein: CATSGTNSPLHF. Combining the CDR3 with reference TRBV28 and TRBJ1-6 gives the whole variable domain DVKVTQSSRYLVKRTGEKVFLECVQDMDHENMFWYRQDPGLGLRLIYFSYDVKMKEKGDIPEGYSVSREKKERFSLILESASTNQTSMYLCATSGTNSPLHFGNGTRLTVT.

The CDR3 coding sequence is TGTGCCAGCAGCCCTCGATGGACAGGAGAGACCCAGTACTTC. Amino acid sequence: CASSPRWTGETQYF. This chain links TRBV7-2 with TRBJ2-5; 7 bases align to TRBD1. With 5 bases clipped from V and 4 bases from J, the junction kept 7 bases outside the gene matches. Germline loops: CDR1 SGHTA, CDR2 FQGNSA. This CDR3 comprises 14 residues.

The rearrangement links TRBV5-1 to TRBJ2-7; D not certain. The length of the CDR3 is 11 residues. CDR1 is SGHRS and CDR2 is YFSETQ in the germline V gene. V was trimmed by 5 bases and J by 5 bases, leaving 8 bases between them. DNA for the CDR3: TGCGCCAGCAGACTGGGCGACGAGCAGTACTTC. Protein: CASRLGDEQYF.

The chain has TRBV5-1 and TRBJ2-7, with unresolved D. The assigned J gene may be wrong: the sequence end matches TRBJ2-5 better. This CDR3 is 13 amino acids long. The germline CDR1 and CDR2 sequences are SGHRS and YFSETQ. The CDR3 DNA reads TGCGCCAGCAGCTTGGGGGATGAAGAGACCCAGTACTTC. Encoded protein: CASSLGDEETQYF.

This clonotype occurred a few times. The rearrangement links TRBV20-1 to TRBJ2-7, with 8 bases matching TRBD1. This CDR3 comprises 14 residues. V gave up 6 bases and J gave up 3 bases; unmatched junction bases: 10. The germline CDR1 and CDR2 sequences are DFQATT and SNEGSKA (reference sequence). CDR3 loop: CSATGQGSSYEQYF. The CDR3 bases are TGCAGTGCCACCGGACAGGGTAGTAGCTACGAGCAGTACTTC.

This clonotype appeared a few times. The chain is built from TRBV25-1 and TRBJ2-5, with D tentatively TRBD1 or TRBD2 (5 bases each). CDR1 and CDR2 from the germline V gene are MGHDK and SYGVNS. The CDR3 totals 11 residues. With 6 bases removed from V and 10 bases from J, the gap between germline ends came to 12 bases. The CDR3 loop reads CASRQDGGQYF. In DNA, the CDR3 is TGTGCCAGCAGACAGGATGGAGGCCAGTACTTC.

For this clonotype: The germline gene is not matched at one end of the junction; a read error may be the cause. The rearrangement links TRBV20-1 to TRBJ2-5, with 7 bases aligning to TRBD2. The CDR3 is 16 amino acids. Germline CDR1 is DFQATT and CDR2 is SNEGSKA (reference sequence). CDR3 residues: CGAAPLWSGDQETQYF. The CDR3 region has the DNA TGCGGTGCTGCCCCTTTATGGAGCGGGGATCAAGAGACCCAGTACTTC.

V gene TRBV7-2 combines with J gene TRBJ2-3, with D unresolved. CDR1 and CDR2 from the germline V gene are SGHTA and FQGNSA. This CDR3 contains 15 residues. Trimming took 6 bases from V and 0 from J, leaving 13 bases between them. This CDR3 is CASSQQLTSTDTQYF. The CDR3 DNA reads as TGTGCCAGCAGTCAACAGCTTACTAGCACAGATACGCAGTATTTT.

The sample holds many counts of this clonotype. The CDR3 here is CASSQGGRAETQYF. The CDR3, as DNA: TGCGCCAGCAGCCAAGGGGGAAGGGCGGAGACCCAGTACTTC. The chain uses TRBV4-1 and TRBJ2-5, with D uncertain. The CDR3 length is 14 residues. In germline, CDR1 is MGHRA, CDR2 YSYEKL. V lost 1 base, J lost 5 bases, and 11 bases lay in between.

Only a few counts were recorded for this clonotype. The rearrangement uses TRBV6-1 and TRBJ1-2; maybe TRBD1 (5 bases). CDR1 and CDR2 (germline): MNHNS, SASEGT. This CDR3 contains 16 residues. Trimming took off 4 bases at V and 2 bases at J, with 17 bases between the two ends. The chain's CDR3 is CASSGQPGRLNYGYTF. The DNA of the CDR3 is TGTGCCAGCAGTGGACAGCCAGGGCGGTTGAACTATGGCTACACCTTC.